What follows describes a single T cell receptor beta chain. The V gene's germline CDR1 is SGHNT and CDR2 YYREEE (reference sequence). The ends lost 4 bases at V and 7 bases at J; junction bases unmatched: 5. The CDR3 is made up of 14 amino acids. Source study methods: Reference gene primer amplification gave estimated nucleated cell counts. Profiled with immunoSEQ multiplex PCR; TCRdb holds only in-frame clones, not every one. The V and J calls and clone size were taken over from that table, and D and trimming were inferred from the DNA. The sample has fewer than 200,000 clones, 88% seen once; the top ten hold 5.5% to 7%. The data were taken from a study of blood T cell repertoires in COVID-19. For the study at large: There were acute and convalescent COVID-19 samples, and they came from the United States, Italy and Spain. Sources were T cells, B-cell-depleted T cells, or PBMCs; the material itself was cDNA or gDNA.

The chain couples TRBV5-4 to TRBJ1-2; 12 nucleotides agree with TRBD1. The source is a man in his forties with active or convalescent COVID-19. The sample was peripheral blood. The DNA for the CDR3 is TGTGCCAGCAGCGTCCGGGACAGGGGGCCTGGCTACACCTTC. The encoded protein is CASSVRDRGPGYTF.